This TCR beta chain was captured by sequencing in a study of CD4 and CD8 cells across lung adenocarcinoma regions. Donors had localized lung adenocarcinoma, a non-small cell lung cancer. Concerning this clonotype itself: Sequence at one end of the junction differs from germline and may be a read error.

The CDR3 consists of 14 residues. Germline V gene data show CDR1 as WNHNN and CDR2 as SYGVQD (reference sequence). TCRdb used MiXCR to reprocess the PCR reads, holding one entry per CDR3 protein. The profile shows about 16,000 distinct CDR3 sequences, approximately 50% of them singletons. This TCR was recovered from a female donor with lung adenocarcinoma. The CD4 and CD8 labels of this study may be unreliable. The rearrangement links TRBV10-1 to TRBJ2-5; TRBD1 is a possible D gene (6 bases). Sequences were obtained from CD8+ T cells from the center of a lung tumor. CDR3 sequence reads: CAGSGGSEQETQYF. As DNA, the CDR3 is TGCGCGGGCAGTGGGGGCAGTGAGCAGGAGACCCAGTATTTC.